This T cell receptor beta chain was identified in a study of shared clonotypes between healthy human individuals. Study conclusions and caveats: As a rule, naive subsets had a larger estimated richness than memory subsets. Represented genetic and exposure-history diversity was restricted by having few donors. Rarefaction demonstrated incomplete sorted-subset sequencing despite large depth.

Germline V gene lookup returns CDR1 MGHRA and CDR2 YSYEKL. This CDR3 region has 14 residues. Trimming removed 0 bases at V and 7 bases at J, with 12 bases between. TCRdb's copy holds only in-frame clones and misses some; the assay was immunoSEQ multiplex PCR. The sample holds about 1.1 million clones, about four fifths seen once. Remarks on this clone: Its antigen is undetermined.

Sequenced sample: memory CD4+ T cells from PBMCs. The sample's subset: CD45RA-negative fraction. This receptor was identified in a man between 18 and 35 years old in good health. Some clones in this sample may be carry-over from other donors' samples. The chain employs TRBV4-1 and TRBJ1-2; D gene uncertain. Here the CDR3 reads CASSQEASQTGYTF. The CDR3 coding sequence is TGCGCCAGCAGCCAAGAGGCCAGCCAGACTGGCTACACCTTC.